A single sample is the source of the 11 T cell receptor beta chains below, sequenced in a study of cytomegalovirus exposure and HLA in healthy donors. Primers included in the PCR were 60 Vbeta and 13 Jbeta primers. Generated by immunoSEQ multiplex PCR, the TCRdb table keeps only in-frame clones and is missing some. The sample yields around 280,000 clones, roughly 90% seen once. The sequenced sample consisted of PBMCs. The receptors come from a woman aged 18-29 years in good health and CMV-seronegative.

The CDR3 DNA sequence: TGTGCCAGCAGCCAGGGGGGAGACCTTTCACCCCTCCACTTT. Encoded protein: CASSQGGDLSPLHF. The rearrangement joins TRBV9 to TRBJ1-6; TRBD1 matches 7 bases. V lost 4 bases to trimming and J lost 9 bases; unmatched junction nucleotides: 7. From germline, CDR1 is SGDLS and CDR2 YYNGEE. The CDR3 has 14 residues.

This sequence joins TRBV4-1 and TRBJ1-1; TRBD1 might be the D (5 bases). Trimming took 3 bases from V and 3 from J, leaving 8 bases between them. This CDR3 region has 13 residues. In germline, CDR1 is MGHRA, CDR2 YSYEKL. The CDR3 DNA sequence: TGCGCCAGCAGCCACTCAGGGTACACTGAAGCTTTCTTT. Translating it yields CASSHSGYTEAFF.

The rearrangement uses TRBV12-5 and TRBJ1-5, with TRBD1 as a possible D gene (5 bases). The CDR3 consists of 15 residues. Trimming removed 3 bases at V and 4 bases at J, with 13 bases between. CDR1 is LGHNT, CDR2 FRNRAP, per germline. The CDR3 sequence: CASGFPSGGNQPQHF. The DNA of the CDR3 is TGTGCTAGTGGTTTTCCGTCGGGGGGTAATCAGCCCCAGCATTTT.

This clone appeared a few times. The rearrangement uses TRBV5-1 and TRBJ2-5; a possible D gene is TRBD1 (6 bases). Looked up from germline, CDR1 is SGHRS and CDR2 is YFSETQ. This CDR3 has 12 amino acids. V was cut by 4 bases and J by 14 bases, with 18 bases left in between. CDR3 protein: CASSLDTGSQYF. CDR3 sequence (DNA): TGCGCCAGCAGCCTAGATACAGGGTCTCAATACTTC.

The chain has TRBV7-9 and TRBJ2-3; 9 nucleotides match TRBD2. The CDR3 sequence is 17 residues long. Germline values: CDR1 SEHNR, CDR2 FQNEAQ (reference sequence). V trimming: 5 bases; J trimming: 4 bases; junction bases outside the gene matches: 13. As DNA, the CDR3 is TGTGCCAGCAGCGGGGGGCGGGGGGGCCTCATCCCAGATACGCAGTATTTT. Its protein is CASSGGRGGLIPDTQYF.

V and J are TRBV6-1 and TRBJ1-4; 7 bases are a match to TRBD1. The CDR3 is made up of 16 amino acids. CDR1 MNHNS and CDR2 SASEGT come from the germline V gene. The V and J ends lost 4 bases and 4 bases, in that order; junction bases with no gene match: 9. In DNA form, the CDR3 reads TGTGCCAGCAGTGGGGTAGGGACAGCTCTTAATGAAAAACTGTTTTTT. This gives the protein CASSGVGTALNEKLFF.

V is TRBV4-2 and J is TRBJ2-1; 15 bases align to TRBD2. The CDR3 runs to 20 residues. The germline gives CDR1 LGHNA, CDR2 YNFKEQ. J gave up 0 bases and V 4 bases, and 10 bases lay outside the gene matches. CDR3: CASSRTSGGATTSSYNEQFF. The CDR3 DNA reads as TGTGCCAGCAGCCGGACTAGCGGGGGGGCGACCACAAGCTCCTACAATGAGCAGTTCTTC.

This clone was recorded once. The V call is TRBV9, the J call TRBJ2-3, with D unclear. Germline V gene sequence: CDR1 SGDLS, CDR2 YYNGEE. This CDR3 contains 12 residues. V gave up 4 bases and J gave up 4 bases, with 7 bases separating them. The CDR3 coding sequence is TGTGCCAGCAGCTCGGTTTCAGATACGCAGTATTTT. Protein product: CASSSVSDTQYF.

V and J are TRBV9 and TRBJ1-4, with D hard to call. The CDR3 is 13 amino acids. Germline CDR1 is SGDLS and CDR2 is YYNGEE. Between the trimmed V and J ends, which lost 0 bases and 7 bases, there was a span of 7 bases. The CDR3: CASSVDAGEKLFF. CDR3 nucleotides: TGTGCCAGCAGCGTAGACGCGGGTGAAAAACTGTTTTTT.

The chain carries TRBV9 and TRBJ1-2; D is possibly TRBD1 (6 bases). CDR3 length equals 14 residues. V lost 6 bases, J lost 1 base, and 13 bases lay in between. Germline V lookup: CDR1 SGDLS, CDR2 YYNGEE. The CDR3 coding sequence is TGTGCCAGCACCGAGGGACATCTTAACTATGGCTACACCTTC. As protein: CASTEGHLNYGYTF.

The chain has TRBV6-6 and TRBJ2-5; a weak D match, TRBD1 (5 bases). Trimming took 10 bases from V and 5 from J, leaving 17 bases between them. The length of the CDR3 is 13 residues. CDR1 is MNHNY and CDR2 is SVGAGI in the germline V gene (reference sequence). CDR3 bases: TGTGCCACCTTACAGGCCGTGAGGGAGACCCAGTACTTC. This gives the protein CATLQAVRETQYF.